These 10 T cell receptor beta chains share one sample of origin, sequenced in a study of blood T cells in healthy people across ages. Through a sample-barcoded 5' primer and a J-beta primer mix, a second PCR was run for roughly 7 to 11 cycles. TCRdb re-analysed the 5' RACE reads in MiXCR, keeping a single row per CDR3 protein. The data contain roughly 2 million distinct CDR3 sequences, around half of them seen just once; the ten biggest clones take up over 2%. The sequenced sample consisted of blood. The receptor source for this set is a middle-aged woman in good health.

CDR3 DNA sequence: TGCAGTGCTGGACTAGTAACTGGGGAGACCCAGTACTTC. Amino acids: CSAGLVTGETQYF. The gene calls are TRBV20-1 and TRBJ2-5, with 7 bases lining up with TRBD2. J was trimmed by 5 bases and V by 5 bases; bases with no gene match: 8. The CDR3 is made up of 13 amino acids. The germline gives CDR1 DFQATT, CDR2 SNEGSKA (reference sequence).

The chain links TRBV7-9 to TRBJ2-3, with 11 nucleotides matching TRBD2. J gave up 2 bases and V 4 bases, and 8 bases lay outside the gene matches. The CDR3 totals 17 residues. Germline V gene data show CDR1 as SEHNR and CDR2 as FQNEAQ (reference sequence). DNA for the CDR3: TGTGCCAGCAGCTCCCCCACTAGCGGGGGCTACACAGATACGCAGTATTTT. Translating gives CASSSPTSGGYTDTQYF.

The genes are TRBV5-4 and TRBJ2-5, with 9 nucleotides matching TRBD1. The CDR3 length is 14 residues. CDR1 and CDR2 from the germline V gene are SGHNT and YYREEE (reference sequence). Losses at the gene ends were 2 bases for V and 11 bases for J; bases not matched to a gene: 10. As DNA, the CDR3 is TGTGCCAGCAGCTTCAAGACAGGGGGAGAGGAGCAGTACTTC. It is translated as CASSFKTGGEEQYF.

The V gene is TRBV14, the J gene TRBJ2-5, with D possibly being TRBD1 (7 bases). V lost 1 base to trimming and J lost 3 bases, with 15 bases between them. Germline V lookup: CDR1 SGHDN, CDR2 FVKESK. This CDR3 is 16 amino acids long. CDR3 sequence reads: CASSQVLGRGEETQYF. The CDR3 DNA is TGTGCCAGCAGCCAAGTCCTTGGCAGGGGGGAAGAGACCCAGTACTTC. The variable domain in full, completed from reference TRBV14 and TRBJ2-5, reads EAGVTQFPSHSVIEKGQTVTLRCDPISGHDNLYWYRRVMGKEIKFLLHFVKESKQDESGMPNNRFLAERTGGTYSTLKVQPAELEDSGVYFCASSQVLGRGEETQYFGPGTRLLVL.

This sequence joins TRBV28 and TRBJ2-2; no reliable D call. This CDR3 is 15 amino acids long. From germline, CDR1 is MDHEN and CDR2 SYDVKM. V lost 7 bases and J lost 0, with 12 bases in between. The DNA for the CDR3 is TGTGCCAGCACTCCTACCAGCTCGAACACCGGGGAGCTGTTTTTT. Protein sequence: CASTPTSSNTGELFF.

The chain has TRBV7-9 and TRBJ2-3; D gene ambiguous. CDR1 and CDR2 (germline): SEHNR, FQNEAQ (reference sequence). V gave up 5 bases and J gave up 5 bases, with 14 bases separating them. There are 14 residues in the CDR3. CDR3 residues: CASSPDLERDTQYF. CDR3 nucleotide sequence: TGTGCCAGCAGCCCGGACCTAGAGAGAGATACGCAGTATTTT.

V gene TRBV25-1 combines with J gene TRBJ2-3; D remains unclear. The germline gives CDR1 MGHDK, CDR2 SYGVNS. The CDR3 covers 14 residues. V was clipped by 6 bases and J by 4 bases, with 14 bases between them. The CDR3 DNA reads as TGTGCCAGCAGCTGGTCCGAAACGTCAGATACGCAGTATTTT. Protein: CASSWSETSDTQYF.

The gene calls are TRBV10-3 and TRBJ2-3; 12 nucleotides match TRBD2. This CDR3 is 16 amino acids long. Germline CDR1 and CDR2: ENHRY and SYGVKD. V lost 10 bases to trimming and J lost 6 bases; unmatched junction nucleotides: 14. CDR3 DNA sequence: TGTGCCACCACGGCAGCTAGCGGGGGGGCCAGGGATACGCAGTATTTT. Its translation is CATTAASGGARDTQYF.

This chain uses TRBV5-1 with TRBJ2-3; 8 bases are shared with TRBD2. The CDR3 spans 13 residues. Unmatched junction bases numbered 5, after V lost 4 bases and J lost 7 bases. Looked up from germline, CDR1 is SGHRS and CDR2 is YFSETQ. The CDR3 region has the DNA TGCGCCAGCAGCCCCGGACTAGCATATACGCAGTATTTT. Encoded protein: CASSPGLAYTQYF.

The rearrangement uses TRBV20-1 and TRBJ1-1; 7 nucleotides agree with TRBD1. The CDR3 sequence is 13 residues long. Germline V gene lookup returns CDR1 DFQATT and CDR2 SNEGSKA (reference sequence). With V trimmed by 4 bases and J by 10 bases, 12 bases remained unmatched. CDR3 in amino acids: CSAKVGQAGVAFF. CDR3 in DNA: TGCAGTGCTAAGGTCGGACAGGCGGGGGTAGCTTTCTTT.